This paragraph covers one TCR beta chain sequence. This specimen belongs to a study of blood T cell repertoires in COVID-19. Study summary: Specimens from acute and convalescent COVID-19 originated in the United States, Italy and Spain.

Original processing notes: The assay estimated nucleated cells by amplifying reference gene primers. Using immunoSEQ multiplex PCR, the repertoire was profiled, and TCRdb retains in-frame clones only, with some absent. The D gene and trimming were derived from the DNA, and the V and J assignments and clone size from that table. Of some 300,000 clones in the sample, 85% to 90% were seen once. The CDR3 sequence is 13 residues long. Germline V gene data show CDR1 as MDHEN and CDR2 as SYDVKM. V lost 4 bases and J lost 2, with 8 bases in between. The sequenced sample was PBMCs or T cells enriched from blood (not recorded which). The J gene is TRBJ1-2, the V gene TRBV28; tentative D call: TRBD1 (5 bases). The TCR originated in a woman aged 45-65 years who had been exposed to COVID-19. This CDR3 is CASSSQVNYGYTF. CDR3 coding DNA: TGTGCCAGCAGTTCACAGGTGAACTATGGCTACACCTTC.